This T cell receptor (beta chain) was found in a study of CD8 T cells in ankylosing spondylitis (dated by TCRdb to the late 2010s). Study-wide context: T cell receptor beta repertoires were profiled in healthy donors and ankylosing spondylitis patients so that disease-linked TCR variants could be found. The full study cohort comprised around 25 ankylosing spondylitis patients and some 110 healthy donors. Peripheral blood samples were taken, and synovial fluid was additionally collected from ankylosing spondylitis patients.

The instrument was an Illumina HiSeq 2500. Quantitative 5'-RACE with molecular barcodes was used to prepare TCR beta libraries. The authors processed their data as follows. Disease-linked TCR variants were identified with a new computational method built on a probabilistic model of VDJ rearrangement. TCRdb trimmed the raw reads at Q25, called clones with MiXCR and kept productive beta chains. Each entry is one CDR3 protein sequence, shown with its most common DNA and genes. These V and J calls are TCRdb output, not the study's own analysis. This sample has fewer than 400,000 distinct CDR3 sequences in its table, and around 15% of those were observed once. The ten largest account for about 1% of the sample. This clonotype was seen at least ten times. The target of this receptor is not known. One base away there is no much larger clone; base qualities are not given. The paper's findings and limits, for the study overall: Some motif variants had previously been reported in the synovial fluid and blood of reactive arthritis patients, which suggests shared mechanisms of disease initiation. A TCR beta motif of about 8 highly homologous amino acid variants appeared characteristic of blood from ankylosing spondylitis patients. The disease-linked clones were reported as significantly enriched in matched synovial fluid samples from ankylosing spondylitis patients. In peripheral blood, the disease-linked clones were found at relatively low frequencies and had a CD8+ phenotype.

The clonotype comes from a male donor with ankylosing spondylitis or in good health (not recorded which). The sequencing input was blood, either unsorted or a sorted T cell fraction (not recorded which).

This receptor carries the CDR3 CASSFSGQGSGSGYTF. The DNA sequence follows: TGCGCCAGCAGCTTTTCTGGACAGGGAAGCGGTAGTGGCTACACCTTC. The chain uses TRBV5-1 and TRBJ1-2; TRBD1 matches 8 bases in the middle. The CDR3 sequence holds 16 residues, the cysteine and phenylalanine included. CDR3 DNA only is kept here, 48 bases in frame from base 1. Germline trimming: 2 bases from V, 7 bases from J; junction bases outside gene matches: 13. CDR1 and CDR2, looked up from the germline V gene, are SGHRS and YFSETQ.